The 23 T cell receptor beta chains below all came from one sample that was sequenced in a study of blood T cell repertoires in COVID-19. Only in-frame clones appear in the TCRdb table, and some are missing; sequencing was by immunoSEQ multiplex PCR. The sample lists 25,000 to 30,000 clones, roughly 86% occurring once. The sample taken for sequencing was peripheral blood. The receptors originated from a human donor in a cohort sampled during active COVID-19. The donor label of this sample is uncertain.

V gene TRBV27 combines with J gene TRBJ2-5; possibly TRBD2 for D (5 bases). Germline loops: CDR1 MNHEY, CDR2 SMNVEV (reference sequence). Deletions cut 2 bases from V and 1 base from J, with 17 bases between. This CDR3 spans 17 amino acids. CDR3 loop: CASSLNGGSASQETQYF. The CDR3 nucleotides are TGTGCCAGCAGTTTAAATGGAGGTAGCGCAAGCCAAGAGACCCAGTACTTC.

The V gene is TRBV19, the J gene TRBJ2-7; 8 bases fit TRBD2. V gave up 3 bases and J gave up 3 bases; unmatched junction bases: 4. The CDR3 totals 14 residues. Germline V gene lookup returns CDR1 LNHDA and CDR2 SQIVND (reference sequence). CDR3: CASSIGLAGYEQYF. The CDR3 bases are TGTGCCAGTAGTATCGGGCTAGCGGGCTACGAGCAGTACTTC.

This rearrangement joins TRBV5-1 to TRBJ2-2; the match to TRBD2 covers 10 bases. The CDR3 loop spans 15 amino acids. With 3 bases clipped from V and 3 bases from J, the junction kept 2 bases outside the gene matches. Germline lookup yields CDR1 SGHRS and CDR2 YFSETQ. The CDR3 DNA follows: TGCGCCAGCAGCTACGGACTAGCGGACACCGGGGAGCTGTTTTTT. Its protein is CASSYGLADTGELFF.

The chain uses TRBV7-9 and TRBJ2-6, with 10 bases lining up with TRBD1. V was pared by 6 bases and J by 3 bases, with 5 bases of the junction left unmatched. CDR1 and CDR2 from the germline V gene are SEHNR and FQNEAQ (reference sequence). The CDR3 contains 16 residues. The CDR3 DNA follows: TGTGCCAGCAGTTCGACAGGGGGCGGTGGGGCCAACGTCCTGACTTTC. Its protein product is CASSSTGGGGANVLTF.

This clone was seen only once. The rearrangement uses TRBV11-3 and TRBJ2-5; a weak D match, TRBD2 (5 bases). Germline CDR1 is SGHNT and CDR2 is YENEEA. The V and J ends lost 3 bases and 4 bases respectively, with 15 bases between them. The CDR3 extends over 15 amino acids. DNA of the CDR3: TGTGCCAGCAGCTTTGGCAGTAGCGAGTCAGAGACCCAGTACTTC. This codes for CASSFGSSESETQYF.

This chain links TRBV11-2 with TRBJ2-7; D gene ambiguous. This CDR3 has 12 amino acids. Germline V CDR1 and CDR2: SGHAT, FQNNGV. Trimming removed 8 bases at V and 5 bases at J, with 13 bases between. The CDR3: CASGDSWNEQYF. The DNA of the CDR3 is TGTGCCAGCGGAGACTCCTGGAACGAGCAGTACTTC.

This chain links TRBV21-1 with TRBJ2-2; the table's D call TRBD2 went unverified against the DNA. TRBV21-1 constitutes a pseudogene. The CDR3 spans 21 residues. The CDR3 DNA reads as TGTGCCAGCAGCAAAGGTGGGAGCGGGAGGCTGATGACCTGGAACACCGGGGAGCTGTTTTTT. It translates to CASSKGGSGRLMTWNTGELFF.

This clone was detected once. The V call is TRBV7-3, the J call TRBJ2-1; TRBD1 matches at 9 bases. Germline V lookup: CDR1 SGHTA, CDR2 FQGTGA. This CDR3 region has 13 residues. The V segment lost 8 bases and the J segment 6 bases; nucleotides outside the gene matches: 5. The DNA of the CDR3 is TGTGCCAGCGGAGGGGGACAGGGCAATGAGCAGTTCTTC. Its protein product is CASGGGQGNEQFF.

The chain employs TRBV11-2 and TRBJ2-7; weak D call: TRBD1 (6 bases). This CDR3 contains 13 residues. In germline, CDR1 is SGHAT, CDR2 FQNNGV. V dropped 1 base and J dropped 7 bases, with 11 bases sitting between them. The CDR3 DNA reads TGTGCCAGCAGCTTAGCGCTGGGGACAGAGCAGTACTTC. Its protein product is CASSLALGTEQYF.

CDR3 DNA sequence: TGTGCCAGCAGTTTACATGAGGGTGCCGAGCAGTACTTC. Residues: CASSLHEGAEQYF. The rearrangement uses TRBV28 and TRBJ2-7; D perhaps matches TRBD2 (5 bases). In germline, CDR1 is MDHEN, CDR2 SYDVKM. The CDR3 has 13 residues. The germline V and J ends were trimmed by 2 bases and 6 bases, with 11 bases remaining between them. Filled out from reference TRBV28 and TRBJ2-7, the complete variable domain reads DVKVTQSSRYLVKRTGEKVFLECVQDMDHENMFWYRQDPGLGLRLIYFSYDVKMKEKGDIPEGYSVSREKKERFSLILESASTNQTSMYLCASSLHEGAEQYFGPGTRLTVT.

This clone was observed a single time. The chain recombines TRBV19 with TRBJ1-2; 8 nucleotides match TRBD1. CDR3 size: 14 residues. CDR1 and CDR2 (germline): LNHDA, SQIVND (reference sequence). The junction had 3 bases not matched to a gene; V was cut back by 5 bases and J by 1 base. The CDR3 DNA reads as TGTGCCAGTAGTGTACAGGGGGATAACTATGGCTACACCTTC. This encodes CASSVQGDNYGYTF.

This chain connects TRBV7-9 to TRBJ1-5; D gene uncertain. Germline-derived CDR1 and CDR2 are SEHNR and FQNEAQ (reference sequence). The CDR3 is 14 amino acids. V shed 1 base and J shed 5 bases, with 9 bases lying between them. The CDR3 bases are TGTGCCAGCAGCTTAGGTGGCGGAGATCAGCCCCAGCATTTT. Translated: CASSLGGGDQPQHF.

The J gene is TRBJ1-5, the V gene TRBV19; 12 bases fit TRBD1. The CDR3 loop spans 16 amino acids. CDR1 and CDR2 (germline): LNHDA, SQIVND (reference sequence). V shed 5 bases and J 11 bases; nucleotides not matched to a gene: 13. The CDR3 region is CASSVGGTGGARTQHF. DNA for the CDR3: TGTGCCAGTAGTGTTGGGGGGACAGGGGGCGCCCGGACCCAGCATTTT. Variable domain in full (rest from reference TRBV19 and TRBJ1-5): DGGITQSPKYLFRKEGQNVTLSCEQNLNHDAMYWYRQDPGQGLRLIYYSQIVNDFQKGDIAEGYSVSREKKESFPLTVTSAQKNPTAFYLCASSVGGTGGARTQHFGDGTRLSIL.

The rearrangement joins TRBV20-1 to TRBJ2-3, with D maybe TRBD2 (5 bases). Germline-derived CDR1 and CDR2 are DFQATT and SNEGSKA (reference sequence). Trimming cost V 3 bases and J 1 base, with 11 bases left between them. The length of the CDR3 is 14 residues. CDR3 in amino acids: CSASRVRGTDTQYF. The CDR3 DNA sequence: TGCAGTGCTAGTAGGGTGCGGGGCACAGATACGCAGTATTTT.

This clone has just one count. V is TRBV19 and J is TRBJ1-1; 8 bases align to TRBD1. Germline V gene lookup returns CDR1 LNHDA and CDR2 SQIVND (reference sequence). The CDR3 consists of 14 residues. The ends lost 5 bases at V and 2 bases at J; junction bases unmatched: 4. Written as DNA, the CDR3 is TGTGCCAGTAGTCCGGACAGGGCAAACACTGAAGCTTTCTTT. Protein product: CASSPDRANTEAFF.

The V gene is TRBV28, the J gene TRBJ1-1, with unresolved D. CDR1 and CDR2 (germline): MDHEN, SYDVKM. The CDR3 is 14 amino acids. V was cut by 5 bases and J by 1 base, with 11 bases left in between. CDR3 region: CASSTPRENTEAFF. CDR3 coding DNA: TGTGCCAGCAGTACCCCCCGCGAGAACACTGAAGCTTTCTTT. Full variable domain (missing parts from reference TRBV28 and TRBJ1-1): DVKVTQSSRYLVKRTGEKVFLECVQDMDHENMFWYRQDPGLGLRLIYFSYDVKMKEKGDIPEGYSVSREKKERFSLILESASTNQTSMYLCASSTPRENTEAFFGQGTRLTVV.

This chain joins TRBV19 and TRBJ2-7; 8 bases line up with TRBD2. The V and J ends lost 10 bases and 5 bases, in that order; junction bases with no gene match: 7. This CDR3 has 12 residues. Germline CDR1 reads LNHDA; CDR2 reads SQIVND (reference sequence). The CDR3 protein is CATGGGWNEQYF. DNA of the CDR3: TGTGCCACGGGGGGGGGCTGGAACGAGCAGTACTTC. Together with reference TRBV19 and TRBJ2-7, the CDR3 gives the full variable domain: DGGITQSPKYLFRKEGQNVTLSCEQNLNHDAMYWYRQDPGQGLRLIYYSQIVNDFQKGDIAEGYSVSREKKESFPLTVTSAQKNPTAFYLCATGGGWNEQYFGPGTRLTVT.

The CDR3 is CASSQQGNYGYTF. The CDR3 DNA follows: TGTGCCAGCAGCCAACAGGGGAACTATGGCTACACCTTC. This chain connects TRBV13 to TRBJ1-2; 7 nucleotides match TRBD1. V lost 5 bases and J lost 2; bases outside the gene matches: 2. Looked up from germline, CDR1 is PRHDT and CDR2 is FYEKMQ (reference sequence). This CDR3 spans 13 amino acids. Full variable domain (rest looked up from reference TRBV13 and TRBJ1-2): AAGVIQSPRHLIKEKRETATLKCYPIPRHDTVYWYQQGPGQDPQFLISFYEKMQSDKGSIPDRFSAQQFSDYHSELNMSSLELGDSALYFCASSQQGNYGYTFGSGTRLTVV.

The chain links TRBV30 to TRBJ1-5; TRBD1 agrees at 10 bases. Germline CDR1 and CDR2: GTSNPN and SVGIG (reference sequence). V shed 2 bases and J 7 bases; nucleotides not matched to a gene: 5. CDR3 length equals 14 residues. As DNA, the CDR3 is TGTGCCTGGAGTAGACAGGGGGCCTGGCAGCCCCAGCATTTT. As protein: CAWSRQGAWQPQHF.

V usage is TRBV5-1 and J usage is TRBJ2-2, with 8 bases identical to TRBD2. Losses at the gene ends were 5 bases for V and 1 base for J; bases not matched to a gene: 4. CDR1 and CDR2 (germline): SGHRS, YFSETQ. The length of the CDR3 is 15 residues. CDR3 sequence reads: CASSSGMLNTGELFF. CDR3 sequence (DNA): TGCGCCAGCAGTAGCGGGATGTTGAACACCGGGGAGCTGTTTTTT.

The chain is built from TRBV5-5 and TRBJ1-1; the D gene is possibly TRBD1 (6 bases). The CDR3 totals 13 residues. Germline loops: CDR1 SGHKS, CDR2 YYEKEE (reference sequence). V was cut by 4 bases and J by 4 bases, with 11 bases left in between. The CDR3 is CASSQWTATEAFF. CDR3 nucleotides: TGTGCCAGCAGCCAATGGACAGCCACTGAAGCTTTCTTT.

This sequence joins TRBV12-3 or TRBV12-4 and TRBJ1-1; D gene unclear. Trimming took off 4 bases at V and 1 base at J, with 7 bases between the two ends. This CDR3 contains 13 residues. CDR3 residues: CASSSQANTEAFF. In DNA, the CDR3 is TGTGCCAGCAGTTCTCAGGCGAACACTGAAGCTTTCTTT.

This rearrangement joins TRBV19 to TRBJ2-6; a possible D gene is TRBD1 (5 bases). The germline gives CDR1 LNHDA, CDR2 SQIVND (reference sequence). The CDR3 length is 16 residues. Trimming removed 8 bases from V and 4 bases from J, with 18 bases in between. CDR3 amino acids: CASGPGRAYGANVLTF. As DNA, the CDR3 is TGTGCCAGTGGCCCAGGCAGGGCATACGGGGCCAACGTCCTGACTTTC. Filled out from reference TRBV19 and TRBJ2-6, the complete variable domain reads DGGITQSPKYLFRKEGQNVTLSCEQNLNHDAMYWYRQDPGQGLRLIYYSQIVNDFQKGDIAEGYSVSREKKESFPLTVTSAQKNPTAFYLCASGPGRAYGANVLTFGAGSRLTVL.